This is a list of T cell receptor beta chains from one sample in a study of OX40 agonist ivuxolimab in advanced cancers. Data came from immunoSEQ multiplex PCR; TCRdb stores just in-frame clones and leaves some out. The sample carries about 38,000 clones, about 80% recorded once. The input for sequencing was CD4+ or CD8+ T cells sorted from blood, taken in a trial of the OX40 agonist ivuxolimab. These receptors were taken from an adult with an advanced solid tumor such as melanoma, head and neck, liver or kidney cancer. Each CDR3 is given with its conserved first and last residue. A D gene is named only where the DNA matches it firmly. Where a row states a size, it is once, few, many or the class of an expanded clone; other rows omit it.

>TRBV4-1|19|TRBJ2-1|TRBD2|.
CASSHPGLAGGPIWNEQFF
TGCGCCAGCAGCCACCCGGGACTAGCGGGAGGGCCTATATGGAATGAGCAGTTCTTC
>TRBV11-3|12|TRBJ2-1|.|once
CASSLLDNEQFF
TGTGCCAGCAGCTTATTAGACAATGAGCAGTTCTTC
>TRBV6-6|14|TRBJ2-7|TRBD1|.
CASSYPGQGYEQYF
TGTGCCAGCAGTTACCCGGGACAGGGTTACGAGCAGTACTTC
>TRBV5-1|16|TRBJ2-2|TRBD2|.
CASSLVLAGAIGELFF
TGCGCCAGCAGCTTGGTTCTAGCGGGAGCGATCGGGGAGCTGTTTTTT
>TRBV7-8|14|TRBJ1-2|.|few
CASSPGRFNYGYTF
TGTGCCAGCAGCCCAGGGAGGTTTAACTATGGCTACACCTTC
>TRBV5-1|14|TRBJ1-1|.|once
CASSLSAGYTEAFF
TGCGCCAGCAGCTTGTCGGCGGGGTACACTGAAGCTTTCTTT
>TRBV19|16|TRBJ2-5|TRBD1|.
CASRVGGTGTQETQYF
TGTGCCAGTAGGGTAGGAGGGACAGGGACCCAAGAGACCCAGTACTTC
>TRBV6-1|16|TRBJ2-5|.|.
CASSETLGGASQTQYF
TGTGCCAGCAGTGAAACTCTGGGGGGGGCCAGTCAGACCCAGTACTTC
>TRBV27|14|TRBJ1-2|.|.
CASSLYWGGDGYTF
TGTGCCAGCAGTTTATACTGGGGAGGAGATGGCTACACCTTC
>TRBV29-1|14|TRBJ2-1|.|.
CSVEEETDFNEQFF
TGCAGCGTTGAAGAGGAGACAGATTTCAATGAGCAGTTCTTC
>TRBV6-1|13|TRBJ1-1|TRBD1|.
CASSKTGGTEAFF
TGTGCCAGCAGCAAGACAGGGGGAACTGAAGCTTTCTTT
>TRBV5-4|14|TRBJ2-1|.|.
CASSVRPRATQQFF
TGTGCCAGCAGCGTAAGGCCCAGAGCCACCCAGCAGTTCTTC
>TRBV27|14|TRBJ1-5|.|medium-sized
CASSFSGFGQPQHF
TGTGCCAGCAGTTTCTCCGGTTTTGGCCAGCCCCAGCATTTT
>TRBV19|15|TRBJ2-4|.|.
CASSPQTAAKNIQYF
TGTGCCAGTAGTCCCCAAACGGCGGCCAAAAACATTCAGTACTTC
>TRBV25-1|12|TRBJ2-4|TRBD2|.
CATFSGQGIQYF
TGTGCCACATTTAGCGGGCAGGGCATTCAGTACTTC
>TRBV19|17|TRBJ2-1|.|.
CASSFVGGRSSYNEQFF
TGTGCCAGTAGTTTCGTTGGAGGGAGGAGCTCCTACAATGAGCAGTTCTTC
>TRBV11-3|15|TRBJ1-5|TRBD1|.
CASSSGTGPNQPQHF
TGTGCCAGCAGCTCAGGGACAGGGCCTAATCAGCCCCAGCATTTT
>TRBV27|13|TRBJ1-1|TRBD1|.
CASSQDREGEAFF
TGTGCCAGCAGCCAGGACAGGGAGGGTGAAGCTTTCTTT
>TRBV19|17|TRBJ2-2|TRBD2|.
CASSLGTSGRTAGELFF
TGTGCCAGTAGTCTGGGGACTAGCGGGAGGACCGCCGGGGAGCTGTTTTTT
>TRBV10-1|17|TRBJ2-1|TRBD2|.
CASAGASGTRSYNEQFF
TGCGCCAGCGCGGGGGCTAGCGGGACCCGGTCCTACAATGAGCAGTTCTTC
>TRBV6-1|12|TRBJ2-7|TRBD2|.
CASSRDYDEQYF
TGTGCCAGCAGTCGGGACTATGACGAGCAGTACTTC
>TRBV28|15|TRBJ2-3|.|once
CASSPGIIRTDTQYF
TGTGCCAGCAGCCCCGGGATCATCAGGACAGATACGCAGTATTTT
>TRBV7-2|15|TRBJ2-1|TRBD1|.
CASSPDRGFVNEQFF
TGTGCCAGCAGCCCGGACAGGGGGTTTGTAAATGAGCAGTTCTTC
>TRBV6-4|15|TRBJ1-6|.|.
CASSDSNGPRSPLHF
TGTGCCAGCAGTGACTCGAACGGGCCTCGTTCACCCCTCCACTTT
>TRBV5-4|15|TRBJ2-1|TRBD2|.
CASSFEAGGPSEQFF
TGTGCCAGCAGCTTCGAAGCGGGAGGGCCCAGTGAGCAGTTCTTC
>TRBV19|15|TRBJ1-6|TRBD1|.
CASKTGTGNNSPLHF
TGTGCCAGTAAAACTGGGACAGGTAATAATTCACCCCTCCACTTT
>TRBV18|16|TRBJ2-7|.|.
CASSPPVQGRSYEQYF
TGTGCCAGCTCACCACCGGTACAGGGTCGCTCCTACGAGCAGTACTTC
>TRBV27|13|TRBJ1-2|.|.
CASSFRGTYGYTF
TGTGCCAGCAGTTTTCGGGGGACCTATGGCTACACCTTC
>TRBV30|16|TRBJ2-1|.|.
CAWNSARGSSYNEQFF
TGTGCCTGGAATAGCGCCAGGGGAAGCTCCTACAATGAGCAGTTCTTC
>TRBV19|13|TRBJ1-5|.|.
CASSIPSNQPQHF
TGTGCCAGTAGTATCCCCAGCAATCAGCCCCAGCATTTT
>TRBV11-1|14|TRBJ2-7|.|.
CASRLSGDDDEQYF
TGTGCCAGCCGCCTTAGCGGAGACGACGACGAGCAGTACTTC
>TRBV20-1|10|TRBJ1-1|.|.
CSASIAEAFF
TGCAGTGCTAGTATCGCTGAAGCTTTCTTT
>TRBV6-1|13|TRBJ1-1|.|.
CASSLDPNTEAFF
TGTGCCAGCAGTTTGGACCCAAACACTGAAGCTTTCTTT
>TRBV15|14|TRBJ2-5|.|.
CATSRDRGKETQYF
TGTGCCACCAGCAGAGATCGGGGAAAAGAGACCCAGTACTTC
>TRBV7-2|16|TRBJ2-2|.|.
CASSLASYRVGGELFF
TGTGCCAGCAGCTTGGCTTCCTACAGGGTCGGCGGGGAGCTGTTTTTT
>TRBV6-1|15|TRBJ2-7|.|.
CASSEGGSFIYEQYF
TGTGCCAGCAGTGAAGGGGGGTCTTTTATCTACGAGCAGTACTTC
>TRBV19|15|TRBJ2-1|.|.
CASSILDRSYNEQFF
TGTGCCAGTAGTATCCTTGACAGGTCCTACAATGAGCAGTTCTTC
>TRBV4-2|16|TRBJ2-1|.|.
CASSQDGQPRYNEQFF
TGTGCCAGCAGCCAAGACGGGCAGCCACGATACAATGAGCAGTTCTTC
>TRBV27|18|TRBJ2-1|.|.
CASSLRGRYRSRGVEQFF
TGTGCCAGCAGTTTGCGAGGTCGCTACAGGTCGAGGGGGGTTGAGCAGTTCTTC
>TRBV6-5|14|TRBJ2-1|.|.
CASSYSRTSDEQFF
TGTGCCAGCAGTTACTCCCGTACCAGCGATGAGCAGTTCTTC
>TRBV27|17|TRBJ2-1|TRBD2|few
CASSFRQLAGVYNEQFF
TGTGCCAGCAGTTTTCGACAACTAGCGGGAGTTTACAATGAGCAGTTCTTC
>TRBV19|16|TRBJ1-3|TRBD1|.
CASSMRGDSSGNTIYF
TGTGCCAGTAGTATGAGGGGGGACAGCTCTGGAAACACCATATATTTT
>TRBV6-1|17|TRBJ2-3|TRBD1|.
CASSEPDRGWGTDTQYF
TGTGCCAGCAGTGAACCCGACAGGGGATGGGGCACAGATACGCAGTATTTT
>TRBV10-2|12|TRBJ2-7|.|.
CASSPRETEQYF
TGCGCCAGCAGTCCCAGGGAGACCGAGCAGTACTTC
>TRBV10-2|13|TRBJ1-5|.|once
CASTGDFNQPQHF
TGCGCCAGCACGGGGGATTTCAATCAGCCCCAGCATTTT
>TRBV14|12|TRBJ1-2|.|.
CASSQGRVFYTF
TGTGCCAGCAGCCAAGGAAGAGTATTCTACACCTTC
>TRBV23-1|22|TRBJ2-3|TRBD2|.
CASSPRQGRLAGGPWGTDTQYF
TGCGCCAGCAGTCCCCGACAGGGAAGGCTAGCGGGAGGGCCGTGGGGGACAGATACGCAGTATTTT
>TRBV11-2|16|TRBJ2-3|.|.
CASSLRQEGYTDTQYF
TGTGCCAGCAGCTTACGGCAGGAGGGTTACACAGATACGCAGTATTTT
>TRBV18|15|TRBJ1-5|.|.
CASASGVSSNQPQHF
TGTGCCAGCGCGTCGGGAGTCTCTAGCAATCAGCCCCAGCATTTT
>TRBV9|13|TRBJ1-1|TRBD1|.
CASSQTGDTEAFF
TGTGCCAGCAGCCAGACAGGGGACACTGAAGCTTTCTTT
>TRBV6-6|15|TRBJ2-3|TRBD2|.
CASRRLAGGADTQYF
TGTGCCAGCAGAAGACTAGCGGGAGGTGCAGATACGCAGTATTTT
>TRBV10-2|14|TRBJ2-7|.|.
CASTSTGPPYEQYF
TGCGCCAGCACCTCTACAGGCCCCCCCTACGAGCAGTACTTC
>TRBV29-1|17|TRBJ2-1|TRBD2|.
CSVEDPFGGGPYNEQFF
TGCAGCGTTGAAGACCCTTTTGGGGGAGGGCCCTACAATGAGCAGTTCTTC
>TRBV19|15|TRBJ1-5|TRBD1|.
CASIGTGPPNQPQHF
TGTGCCAGTATCGGGACAGGGCCACCTAATCAGCCCCAGCATTTT
>TRBV5-1|21|TRBJ1-2|TRBD1|.
CASSTYQDRQNPTDPHYGYTF
TGCGCCAGCAGCACCTACCAGGACAGGCAGAACCCCACTGACCCCCACTATGGCTACACCTTC